This T cell receptor (beta chain) originates from a study of blood T cell repertoires in COVID-19. The overall study: COVID-19 samples from acute and convalescent phases originated in the United States, Italy and Spain. The analysed material was cDNA or gDNA that came from T cells, B-cell-depleted T cells, or PBMCs.

V lost 1 base to trimming and J lost 0 bases; unmatched junction nucleotides: 1. CDR1 is LGHDT and CDR2 is YNNKEL in the germline V gene (reference sequence). The CDR3 totals 16 residues. Per the original data handling: Reference gene primer amplification in the assay estimated nucleated cell counts. Produced via immunoSEQ multiplex PCR; TCRdb's table is partial and in-frame only. Clonal size and the V and J genes are those of that table, whereas D and trimming came from the DNA. This sample has more than 85,000 clones; 80% to 90% occur once, and the top ten carry just under 25%. J is TRBJ1-2 and V is TRBV3-1 (or the pseudogene TRBV3-2); 11 bases agree with TRBD1. The clonotype was recovered from a man aged 55 to 70 with acute or convalescent COVID-19. The sequencing sample was made of peripheral blood. CDR3 region: CASSQGGQGANYGYTF. In nucleotides, the CDR3 is TGTGCCAGCAGCCAAGGGGGACAGGGGGCTAACTATGGCTACACCTTC.